The 10 T cell receptor beta chains listed next were all sequenced from one sample in a study of T cells in Graves' hyperthyroidism and ophthalmopathy. Researchers amplified the TCR beta CDR3 regions from RNA transcripts. With the HTBI primer set, the TCR CDR3 went through a first round of RT-PCR. TCRdb re-analysed the multiplex PCR reads in MiXCR, keeping a single row per CDR3 protein. The table lists fewer than 300,000 distinct CDR3 sequences, around 25% of them singletons, with 20% to 30% in the top ten. The specimen was blood. The receptors originated from a man aged 35 to 55 with Graves' hyperthyroidism that later progressed to Graves' ophthalmopathy.

This clonotype was observed many times. V and J are TRBV12-3 or TRBV12-4 and TRBJ2-2; D unclear. This CDR3 comprises 16 residues. Between the trimmed V and J ends, which lost 7 bases and 2 bases, there was a span of 17 bases. CDR3 nucleotides: TGTGCCAGCACCAATCACAACAAGAGAAACACCGGGGAGCTGTTTTTT. Its protein product is CASTNHNKRNTGELFF.

This clonotype was seen ten or more times. The V and J genes are TRBV24-1 and TRBJ2-2; D gene unclear. With 1 base removed from V and 8 bases from J, the gap between germline ends came to 13 bases. The CDR3 spans 15 residues. Germline V gene sequence: CDR1 KGHDR, CDR2 SFDVKD. In nucleotides, the CDR3 is TGTGCCACCAGTGATTTTAGGTCCGCACCAGGGGAGCTGTTTTTT. Protein: CATSDFRSAPGELFF.

This clonotype has ten or more counts. The genes are TRBV6-5 and TRBJ1-3, with D perhaps TRBD1 (5 bases). The CDR3 has 17 amino acids. Per germline, CDR1 MNHEY and CDR2 SVGAGI. The V end was cut by 0 bases, the J end by 4 bases, with 16 bases between. The CDR3 loop reads CASSYSSPGRGGNTIYF. Written as DNA, the CDR3 is TGTGCCAGCAGTTACTCATCACCGGGACGGGGGGGAAACACCATATATTTT.

This clonotype was recorded at least ten times. CDR3 loop: CASRAGIRTGGDTEAFF. Written as DNA, the CDR3 is TGTGCCAGTAGAGCAGGGATCCGGACAGGGGGGGACACTGAAGCTTTCTTT. The V and J genes are TRBV19 and TRBJ1-1; 10 bases are shared with TRBD1. CDR1 LNHDA and CDR2 SQIVND come from the germline V gene (reference sequence). The trim removed 6 bases at V and 3 bases at J, leaving 13 bases unmatched. The CDR3 consists of 17 residues.

This clonotype was counted a few times. This rearrangement joins TRBV19 to TRBJ2-2; possibly TRBD1 or TRBD2 for D (5 bases each). The V end was cut by 6 bases, the J end by 6 bases, with 17 bases between. The CDR3 runs to 15 residues. Germline CDR1 reads LNHDA; CDR2 reads SQIVND (reference sequence). Here the CDR3 reads CASRRGTSGAGELFF. In DNA form, the CDR3 reads TGTGCCAGTAGAAGAGGGACCTCCGGCGCCGGGGAGCTGTTTTTT. The complete variable domain, with remaining parts taken from reference TRBV19 and TRBJ2-2, reads DGGITQSPKYLFRKEGQNVTLSCEQNLNHDAMYWYRQDPGQGLRLIYYSQIVNDFQKGDIAEGYSVSREKKESFPLTVTSAQKNPTAFYLCASRRGTSGAGELFFGEGSRLTVL.

This clonotype showed up just a few times. V and J are TRBV20-1 and TRBJ2-4; 9 positions match TRBD2. The V segment lost 6 bases and the J segment 0 bases; nucleotides outside the gene matches: 15. The CDR3 consists of 18 residues. Germline CDR1 reads DFQATT; CDR2 reads SNEGSKA (reference sequence). CDR3 DNA sequence: TGCAGTGCCCGCGGAGCGGGGGGCATTCATCTAGCCAAAAACATTCAGTACTTC. Translated, it gives CSARGAGGIHLAKNIQYF.

This clonotype was detected ten times or more. The gene calls are TRBV7-2 and TRBJ2-7, with D unresolved. Germline lookup yields CDR1 SGHTA and CDR2 FQGNSA. The V end was cut by 6 bases, the J end by 3 bases, with 15 bases between. This CDR3 is 14 amino acids long. Written as DNA, the CDR3 is TGTGCCAGCAGTCCCACGTTGGGCCTCTACGAGCAGTACTTC. It specifies CASSPTLGLYEQYF.

In this sample, this clonotype turned up many times. The chain couples TRBV6-2 or TRBV6-3 to TRBJ1-5; D is possibly TRBD1 (5 bases). Trimming took off 0 bases at V and 0 bases at J, with 9 bases between the two ends. The germline gives CDR1 MNHEY, CDR2 SVGEGT. This CDR3 contains 16 residues. CDR3 bases: TGTGCCAGCAGTTACTCCTCGACAGTTAGCAATCAGCCCCAGCATTTT. Translation: CASSYSSTVSNQPQHF.

This clonotype was counted ten times or more. This chain uses TRBV6-1 with TRBJ2-5; D uncertain. Germline CDR1 MNHNS, CDR2 SASEGT. This CDR3 is built from 12 residues. Trimming removed 8 bases from V and 0 bases from J, with 7 bases in between. CDR3 loop: CASSGYQETQYF. CDR3 coding DNA: TGTGCCAGCTCTGGGTACCAAGAGACCCAGTACTTC.

This clonotype came up many times. The gene calls are TRBV6-2 or TRBV6-3 and TRBJ2-7; 9 bases map to TRBD2. V lost 10 bases, J lost 4 bases, and 11 bases stayed unmatched. CDR1 is MNHEY, CDR2 SVGEGT, per germline. This CDR3 has 14 amino acids. The CDR3 loop reads CATLPDSGSYEQYF. The CDR3, as DNA: TGTGCCACCCTTCCAGATAGCGGGAGTTACGAGCAGTACTTC.